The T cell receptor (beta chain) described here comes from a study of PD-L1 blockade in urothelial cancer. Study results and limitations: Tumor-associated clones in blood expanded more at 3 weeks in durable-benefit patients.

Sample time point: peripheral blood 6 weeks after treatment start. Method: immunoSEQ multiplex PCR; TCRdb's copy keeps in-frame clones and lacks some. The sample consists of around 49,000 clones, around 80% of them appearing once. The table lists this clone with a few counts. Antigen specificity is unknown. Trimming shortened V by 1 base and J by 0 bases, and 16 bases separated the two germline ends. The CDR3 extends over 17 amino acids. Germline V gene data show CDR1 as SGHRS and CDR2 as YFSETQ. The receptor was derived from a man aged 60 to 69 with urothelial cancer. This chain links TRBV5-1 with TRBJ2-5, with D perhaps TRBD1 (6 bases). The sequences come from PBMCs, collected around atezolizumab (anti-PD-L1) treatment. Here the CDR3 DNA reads TGCGCCAGCAGCTTGAGCGACAGGACTCTGTACCAAGAGACCCAGTACTTC. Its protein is CASSLSDRTLYQETQYF.